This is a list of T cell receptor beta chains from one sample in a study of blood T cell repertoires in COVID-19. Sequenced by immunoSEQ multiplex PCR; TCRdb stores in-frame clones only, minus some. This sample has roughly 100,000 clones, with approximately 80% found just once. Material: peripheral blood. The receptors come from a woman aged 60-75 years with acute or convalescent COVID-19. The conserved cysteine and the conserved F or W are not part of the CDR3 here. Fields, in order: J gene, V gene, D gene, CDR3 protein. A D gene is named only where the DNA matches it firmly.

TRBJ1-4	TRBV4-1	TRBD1	ASSDTGGRREKLF
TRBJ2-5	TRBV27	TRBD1	ASRQQGKETQY
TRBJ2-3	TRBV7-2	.	ASSSSAADTQY
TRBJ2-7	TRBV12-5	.	ASGLVLHRGNEQY
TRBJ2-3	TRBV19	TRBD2	ASRAGRGTDTQY
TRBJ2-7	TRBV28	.	ASSLEAAGVREQY
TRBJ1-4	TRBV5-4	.	ASSQGFGSTNEKLF
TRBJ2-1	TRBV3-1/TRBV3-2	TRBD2	ASSQGQGLKSNEQF
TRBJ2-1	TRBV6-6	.	ASSPFEGGTYNEQF
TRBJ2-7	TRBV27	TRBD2	ASSRYSGRAYEQY
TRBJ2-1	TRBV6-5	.	ASIPQGNYNEQF
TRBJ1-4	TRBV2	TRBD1	ASNRGRLEEKLF
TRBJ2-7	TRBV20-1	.	SASTQGSYEQY
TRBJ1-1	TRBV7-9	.	ASSLGPGLNTEAF
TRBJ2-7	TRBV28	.	ASSLFPVGHEQY
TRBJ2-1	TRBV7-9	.	ASSLVRNEQF
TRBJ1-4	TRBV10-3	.	AISDGSGNEKLF
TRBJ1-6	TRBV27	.	ASSLLAVGEESPLH
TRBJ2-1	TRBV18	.	ASSPLGGDRSSYNEQF
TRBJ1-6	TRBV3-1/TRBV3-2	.	ASSQDTVPLH
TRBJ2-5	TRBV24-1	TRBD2	ATSDSREEAETQY
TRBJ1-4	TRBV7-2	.	ASSPGTWEKLF
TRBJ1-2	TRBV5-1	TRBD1	ASSGGQGKSYGYT
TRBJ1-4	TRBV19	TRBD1	ASSTIQGASEKLF
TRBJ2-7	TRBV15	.	ATSRDRGTTGEQY
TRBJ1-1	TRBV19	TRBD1	ASSVDRGGTEAF
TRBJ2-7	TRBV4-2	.	ASSHPGGRTYEQY
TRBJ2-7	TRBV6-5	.	ASSFTGQRYEQY
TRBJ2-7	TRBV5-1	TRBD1	ASSAGQGANEQY
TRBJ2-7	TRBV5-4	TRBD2	ASSLFGAGLYEQY
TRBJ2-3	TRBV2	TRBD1	ASSALGQSDTQY
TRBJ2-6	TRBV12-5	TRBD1	ASGPDHRGPGANVLT
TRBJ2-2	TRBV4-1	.	ASSQGLNTGELF
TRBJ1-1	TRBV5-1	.	ASSFTVNTEAF
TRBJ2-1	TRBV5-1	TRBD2	ASSPGLAGNNNEQF
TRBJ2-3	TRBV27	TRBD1	ASSWDREADTQY
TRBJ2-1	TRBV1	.	TSSQDILINEQF
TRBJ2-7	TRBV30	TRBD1	AWSTFGTGEVHEQY
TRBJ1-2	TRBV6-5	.	ASTGTPGYYGYT
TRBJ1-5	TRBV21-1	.	ARTGAGKDQPQH
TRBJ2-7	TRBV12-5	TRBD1	ASGTDRGLYEQY